Listed here are 12 T cell receptor beta chains from one sample, sequenced in a study of sequential checkpoint blockade in melanoma. Sequenced by immunoSEQ multiplex PCR; TCRdb stores in-frame clones only, minus some. The data contain under 40,000 clones, around nine tenths of them singletons. Sample treatment: randomized to nivolumab then ipilimumab (arm A) or the reverse (arm B). The starting material was CD8+ T cells sorted from blood (inferred from file names), obtained from a patient given nivolumab and ipilimumab in sequence. These receptors all stem from a human donor with melanoma.

The chain employs TRBV5-1 and TRBJ2-3; D is possibly TRBD2 (5 bases). The CDR3 length is 15 residues. V was cut by 2 bases and J by 6 bases, with 16 bases left in between. Germline V gives CDR1 SGHRS, CDR2 YFSETQ. The CDR3 region is CASSFSGSVIDTQYF. CDR3 coding DNA: TGCGCCAGCAGCTTCAGCGGTTCCGTCATTGATACGCAGTATTTT.

J is TRBJ2-2 and V is TRBV11-3, with TRBD1 identical over 7 bases. Unmatched junction bases numbered 5, after V lost 5 bases and J lost 2 bases. CDR1 is SGHNT, CDR2 YENEEA, per germline. The CDR3 consists of 15 residues. CDR3 amino acids: CASSPRDSNTGELFF. CDR3 nucleotide sequence: TGTGCCAGCAGCCCCCGGGACAGCAACACCGGGGAGCTGTTTTTT.

This chain connects TRBV5-6 to TRBJ2-5; 7 nucleotides line up with TRBD2. This CDR3 has 13 residues. The germline V gene has CDR1 SGHDT and CDR2 YYEEEE. V lost 7 bases, J lost 0 bases, and 3 bases stayed unmatched. The CDR3 DNA reads as TGTGCCAGCGGGGGGGTGAACCAAGAGACCCAGTACTTC. This codes for CASGGVNQETQYF. The full variable domain, with the rest looked up from reference TRBV5-6 and TRBJ2-5, is DAGVTQSPTHLIKTRGQQVTLRCSPKSGHDTVSWYQQALGQGPQFIFQYYEEEERQRGNFPDRFSGHQFPNYSSELNVNALLLGDSALYLCASGGVNQETQYFGPGTRLLVL.

The chain combines TRBV7-9 with TRBJ2-7, with D hard to call. In germline, CDR1 is SEHNR, CDR2 FQNEAQ (reference sequence). V lost 2 bases and J 0 bases, leaving 8 bases between the germline ends. The CDR3 is made up of 14 amino acids. CDR3 sequence: CASSLSEASYEQYF. CDR3 DNA: TGTGCCAGCAGCTTATCCGAGGCCTCCTACGAGCAGTACTTC.

The V call is TRBV29-1, the J call TRBJ1-1; D call uncertain. V was trimmed by 3 bases and J by 4 bases, leaving 12 bases between them. There are 13 residues in the CDR3. CDR1 is SQVTM, CDR2 ANQGSEA, per germline. The CDR3 region has the DNA TGCAGCGTTGATCTTGCCCCGGGCACTGAAGCTTTCTTT. Amino acids: CSVDLAPGTEAFF.

Turning to this clone: One junction end disagrees with the germline gene, perhaps due to a read error. The rearrangement links TRBV9 to TRBJ1-3, with D hard to call. The germline V gene encodes CDR1 SGDLS and CDR2 YYNGEE. The CDR3 is 13 amino acids. The CDR3 sequence is CASSLGGGNAIYF. In nucleotides, the CDR3 is TGTGCCAGCAGCCTCGGCGGAGGAAACGCCATATATTTT.

The CDR3 bases are TGTGCCAGTAGTACGGGACTAGCGAGTCAAGAGACCCAGTACTTC. Protein sequence: CASSTGLASQETQYF. V is TRBV19 and J is TRBJ2-5, with 10 nucleotides matching TRBD2. CDR1 and CDR2 (germline): LNHDA, SQIVND (reference sequence). CDR3 length: 15 amino acids. Losses at the gene ends were 4 bases for V and 2 bases for J; bases not matched to a gene: 4.

This clone was detected once. The chain is built from TRBV7-9 and TRBJ2-7, with 7 bases identical to TRBD1. The CDR3 runs 14 residues. V was pared by 7 bases and J by 2 bases, with 8 bases of the junction left unmatched. Germline V gene lookup returns CDR1 SEHNR and CDR2 FQNEAQ (reference sequence). The CDR3 here is CASTTRQGPYEQYF. CDR3 in DNA: TGTGCCAGCACCACTAGACAGGGCCCCTACGAGCAGTACTTC.

There are a few counts of this clone. The chain combines TRBV7-9 with TRBJ1-2, with 9 bases identical to TRBD1. Germline lookup yields CDR1 SEHNR and CDR2 FQNEAQ (reference sequence). The V and J ends lost 8 bases and 2 bases, in that order; junction bases with no gene match: 3. CDR3 length: 13 amino acids. Written as DNA, the CDR3 is TGTGCCAGCGGGACAGGGCCCAACTATGGCTACACCTTC. As protein: CASGTGPNYGYTF.

V usage is TRBV27 and J usage is TRBJ2-7, with TRBD2 as a possible D gene (5 bases). Germline CDR1 reads MNHEY; CDR2 reads SMNVEV (reference sequence). This CDR3 has 13 amino acids. The ends were cut back, 2 bases at V and 2 bases at J, with 7 bases in the middle. Here the CDR3 reads CASSLGLAYEQYF. CDR3 coding DNA: TGTGCCAGCAGTTTAGGACTGGCCTACGAGCAGTACTTC.

V and J are TRBV9 and TRBJ2-7; D gene uncertain. V gave up 4 bases and J gave up 4 bases, with 15 bases separating them. Germline CDR1 is SGDLS and CDR2 is YYNGEE. The CDR3 is 14 amino acids. The CDR3 loop is CASSTTDIPYEQYF. The CDR3 coding sequence is TGTGCCAGCAGCACCACAGACATCCCGTACGAGCAGTACTTC.

A remark on this clone: A junction boundary mismatches the germline segment, possibly from a read error. The V gene is TRBV7-7, the J gene TRBJ2-2; D possibly corresponds to TRBD2 (5 bases). Looked up from germline, CDR1 is SSHAT and CDR2 is FNYEAQ (reference sequence). The CDR3 spans 13 residues. The DNA for the CDR3 is TGTGCTAGCAGCCCCCTAGCTCCCGGGGAGCTGTTTTTT. This gives the protein CASSPLAPGELFF.